These 26 T cell receptor beta chains came from one sample sequenced in a study of OX40 agonist ivuxolimab in advanced cancers. Assay: immunoSEQ multiplex PCR; the TCRdb copy retains only in-frame clones and omits some. The sample consists of 20,000 to 30,000 clones, 80% to 90% of them appearing once. The sequences come from CD4+ or CD8+ T cells sorted from blood, collected in a trial of the OX40 agonist ivuxolimab. These receptors were collected from an adult with an advanced solid tumor such as melanoma, head and neck, liver or kidney cancer.

The rearrangement uses TRBV7-8 and TRBJ2-1, with 9 bases matching TRBD2. J gave up 7 bases and V 1 base, and 5 bases lay outside the gene matches. Germline V gives CDR1 SGHVS, CDR2 FQNEAQ. This CDR3 spans 15 amino acids. CDR3 sequence: CASSLDLTSGNEQFF. The DNA of the CDR3 is TGTGCCAGCAGCTTAGATCTGACTAGCGGTAATGAGCAGTTCTTC.

The chain couples TRBV5-1 to TRBJ1-1; a weak D match, TRBD1 (5 bases). The V and J ends lost 4 bases and 3 bases respectively, with 19 bases between them. Germline CDR1 SGHRS, CDR2 YFSETQ. The CDR3 is 16 amino acids. The DNA for the CDR3 is TGCGCCAGCAGCCCAAAGACAGCCCCGAGGGACACTGAAGCTTTCTTT. Its protein product is CASSPKTAPRDTEAFF.

The rearrangement joins TRBV30 to TRBJ1-4; D may be TRBD1 (5 bases). Germline loops: CDR1 GTSNPN, CDR2 SVGIG (reference sequence). The CDR3 is 16 residues long. V was pared by 2 bases and J by 4 bases, with 17 bases between. The CDR3 loop reads CAWSPGTAGHNEKLFF. CDR3 DNA sequence: TGTGCCTGGAGTCCAGGGACGGCGGGTCATAATGAAAAACTGTTTTTT.

This rearrangement joins TRBV27 to TRBJ2-1; D may match TRBD1 or TRBD2 (5 bases each). V lost 3 bases and J lost 7, with 16 bases in between. The germline gives CDR1 MNHEY, CDR2 SMNVEV (reference sequence). The CDR3 loop spans 15 amino acids. This chain's CDR3 is CASSFIRGALNEQFF. In nucleotides, the CDR3 is TGTGCCAGCAGTTTCATCCGAGGGGCTCTGAATGAGCAGTTCTTC.

CDR3: CASSDASALNEQFF. The CDR3, as DNA: TGTGCCAGCAGTGATGCTTCGGCCCTAAATGAGCAGTTCTTC. The chain joins TRBV6-5 to TRBJ2-1; unclear D gene. CDR1 and CDR2 (germline): MNHEY, SVGAGI. CDR3 length: 14 amino acids. V was pared by 5 bases and J by 7 bases, with 15 bases between.

The J gene is TRBJ2-1, the V gene TRBV19; 13 bases map to TRBD2. The length of the CDR3 is 15 residues. V gave up 5 bases and J gave up 9 bases; unmatched junction bases: 7. Germline-derived CDR1 and CDR2 are LNHDA and SQIVND (reference sequence). The CDR3 spells CASSRTSGSFSEQFF. CDR3 nucleotide sequence: TGTGCCAGTAGTCGGACTAGCGGGAGTTTCAGTGAGCAGTTCTTC.

This clone has just one count. The junction shows a germline mismatch at one end, possibly a read error. The V call is TRBV7-3, the J call TRBJ2-3, with 9 bases that match TRBD1. CDR1 is SGHTA, CDR2 FQGTGA, per germline. The CDR3 length is 15 residues. In nucleotides, the CDR3 is TGTGCCAGCAGCCTAACAGGGGGCCGCACAGATACGCAGTATTTT. Amino acids: CASSLTGGRTDTQYF.

The sample holds a few counts of this clone. The chain couples TRBV28 to TRBJ2-3; 8 bases match TRBD1. The CDR3 is 18 amino acids. The ends lost 2 bases at V and 2 bases at J; junction bases unmatched: 12. Germline CDR1 reads MDHEN; CDR2 reads SYDVKM. The CDR3 DNA reads as TGTGCCAGCAGTTTAGACGGGGACAGGAGCTTGAACACAGATACGCAGTATTTT. Amino acids: CASSLDGDRSLNTDTQYF.

The table lists this clone with a few counts. The chain carries TRBV9 and TRBJ2-3; possible D gene TRBD2, 5 bases. CDR1 and CDR2 (germline): SGDLS, YYNGEE. This CDR3 spans 14 amino acids. Trimming removed 5 bases at V and 4 bases at J, with 14 bases between. CDR3 in DNA: TGTGCCAGCAGTGACCGGGAAGGCCCAGATACGCAGTATTTT. Amino acids: CASSDREGPDTQYF.

The V gene is TRBV2, the J gene TRBJ1-5; 8 bases match TRBD1. The J segment lost 2 bases and the V segment lost 7 bases, leaving 4 bases of the junction unmatched. This CDR3 spans 14 amino acids. Germline-derived CDR1 and CDR2 are SNHLY and FYNNEI. Here the CDR3 reads CASKPGQGNQPQHF. DNA for the CDR3: TGTGCCAGCAAGCCGGGACAGGGCAATCAGCCCCAGCATTTT.

This chain uses TRBV5-1 with TRBJ2-3; unclear D gene. CDR1 SGHRS and CDR2 YFSETQ come from the germline V gene. V was cut by 2 bases and J by 3 bases, with 10 bases left in between. The CDR3 runs 14 residues. In DNA form, the CDR3 reads TGCGCCAGCAGCTTCAGTTTAGTTACAGATACGCAGTATTTT. This translates into CASSFSLVTDTQYF.

This clone was observed a handful of times. J is TRBJ2-1 and V is TRBV19; D gene uncertain. In germline, CDR1 is LNHDA, CDR2 SQIVND (reference sequence). This CDR3 has 13 amino acids. The V end was cut by 1 base, the J end by 4 bases, with 5 bases between. The CDR3 DNA follows: TGTGCCAGTAGTATAGGCAATTACAATGAGCAGTTCTTC. Translated, it gives CASSIGNYNEQFF.

The chain combines TRBV6-4 with TRBJ2-5; 12 positions match TRBD2. The V and J ends lost 2 bases and 3 bases, in that order; junction bases with no gene match: 10. The V gene's germline CDR1 is MRHNA and CDR2 SNTAGT. The CDR3 loop spans 18 amino acids. As DNA, the CDR3 is TGTGCCAGCAGTGACGAGCTAGCGGGAGGGTGTAGGGAAGAGACCCAGTACTTC. It is translated as CASSDELAGGCREETQYF.

V and J are TRBV5-1 and TRBJ2-1; D possibly corresponds to TRBD2 (6 bases). The germline CDR1 and CDR2 sequences are SGHRS and YFSETQ. The CDR3 is 17 residues long. V dropped 0 bases and J dropped 1 base, with 14 bases sitting between them. Here the CDR3 reads CASSLGGLAYSYNEQFF. Written as DNA, the CDR3 is TGCGCCAGCAGCTTGGGAGGGCTAGCGTATTCCTACAATGAGCAGTTCTTC.

Of note for this clone: Compared with germline, one end of the junction differs, possibly owing to a read error. The J gene is TRBJ2-1, the V gene TRBV7-7; 10 positions match TRBD2. There are 14 residues in the CDR3. The germline V gene encodes CDR1 SSHAT and CDR2 FNYEAQ (reference sequence). The CDR3 spells CASSLAGAYNEQFF. CDR3 coding DNA: TGTGCCAGCAGCCTAGCGGGGGCGTACAATGAGCAGTTCTTC. Combining the CDR3 with reference TRBV7-7 and TRBJ2-1 gives the whole variable domain GAGVSQSPRYKVTKRGQDVTLRCDPISSHATLYWYQQALGQGPEFLTYFNYEAQPDKSGLPSDRFSAERPEGSISTLTIQRTEQRDSAMYRCASSLAGAYNEQFFGPGTRLTVL.

J is TRBJ2-1 and V is TRBV28; D possibly uses TRBD1 or TRBD2 (6 bases each). CDR3 length: 12 residues. Trimming removed 7 bases from V and 8 bases from J, with 12 bases in between. Germline CDR1 and CDR2: MDHEN and SYDVKM. The CDR3 is CASKWGADEQFF. DNA of the CDR3: TGTGCCAGCAAATGGGGGGCGGATGAGCAGTTCTTC.

This clone was detected a few times. This chain links TRBV7-9 with TRBJ2-1; D is perhaps TRBD1 (5 bases). CDR1 SEHNR and CDR2 FQNEAQ come from the germline V gene (reference sequence). This CDR3 has 15 amino acids. The V gene lost 2 bases and the J gene lost 7 bases, with 15 bases spanning the gap. CDR3 in DNA: TGTGCCAGCAGCTTATTGAGGCAGGGAATGAATGAGCAGTTCTTC. Residues: CASSLLRQGMNEQFF. The variable domain in full, completed from reference TRBV7-9 and TRBJ2-1, reads DTGVSQNPRHKITKRGQNVTFRCDPISEHNRLYWYRQTLGQGPEFLTYFQNEAQLEKSRLLSDRFSAERPKGSFSTLEIQRTEQGDSAMYLCASSLLRQGMNEQFFGPGTRLTVL.

The chain links TRBV6-1 to TRBJ1-3; maybe TRBD1 (6 bases). The ends were cut back, 6 bases at V and 0 bases at J, with 12 bases in the middle. Germline lookup yields CDR1 MNHNS and CDR2 SASEGT. The CDR3 sequence is 15 residues long. Written as DNA, the CDR3 is TGTGCCAGCAGGGGGAGGACAGTCTCTGGAAACACCATATATTTT. Translated, it gives CASRGRTVSGNTIYF.

The chain carries TRBV29-1 and TRBJ2-1, with D maybe TRBD1 (5 bases). The CDR3 runs 16 residues. The germline gives CDR1 SQVTM, CDR2 ANQGSEA. Trimming removed 1 base from V and 0 bases from J, with 13 bases in between. This CDR3 reads CSVEGVPQGSYNEQFF. In DNA, the CDR3 is TGCAGCGTTGAAGGGGTGCCTCAGGGCTCCTACAATGAGCAGTTCTTC.

The chain employs TRBV7-9 and TRBJ2-5; TRBD2 aligns across 7 bases. CDR3 length equals 14 residues. Germline V lookup: CDR1 SEHNR, CDR2 FQNEAQ (reference sequence). V shed 5 bases and J 5 bases; nucleotides not matched to a gene: 8. In DNA, the CDR3 is TGTGCCAGCAGCAACGGACTAGTGGCGGAGACCCAGTACTTC. Translated, it gives CASSNGLVAETQYF.

The chain combines TRBV19 with TRBJ1-1; 10 bases align to TRBD1. The trim removed 3 bases at V and 2 bases at J, leaving 6 bases unmatched. Germline loops: CDR1 LNHDA, CDR2 SQIVND (reference sequence). There are 16 residues in the CDR3. This CDR3 reads CASSIRQGAVNTEAFF. CDR3 nucleotide sequence: TGTGCCAGTAGTATTAGACAGGGGGCAGTAAACACTGAAGCTTTCTTT.

This clone was seen a single time. This chain connects TRBV9 to TRBJ2-2; 7 bases are shared with TRBD1. The germline gives CDR1 SGDLS, CDR2 YYNGEE. The CDR3 sequence is 14 residues long. V dropped 5 bases and J dropped 0; count of bases not matched to a gene: 1. The CDR3 sequence: CASRQGANTGELFF. For the CDR3, the DNA is TGTGCCAGCAGGCAGGGGGCGAACACCGGGGAGCTGTTTTTT. Together with reference TRBV9 and TRBJ2-2, the CDR3 gives the full variable domain: DSGVTQTPKHLITATGQRVTLRCSPRSGDLSVYWYQQSLDQGLQFLIQYYNGEERAKGNILERFSAQQFPDLHSELNLSSLELGDSALYFCASRQGANTGELFFGEGSRLTVL.

J is TRBJ2-1 and V is TRBV28; D gene uncertain. CDR3 length: 16 residues. V was shortened by 2 bases and J by 7 bases, with 18 bases between the two germline ends. Germline values: CDR1 MDHEN, CDR2 SYDVKM. The CDR3 nucleotides are TGTGCCAGCAGTTTACCGAGAGCTCCCCTGGGGAATGAGCAGTTCTTC. It codes for CASSLPRAPLGNEQFF.

This chain uses TRBV7-8 with TRBJ1-1; D remains unclear. The length of the CDR3 is 14 residues. Trimming stripped 0 bases from V and 2 bases from J, with 7 bases between. Germline V gives CDR1 SGHVS, CDR2 FQNEAQ. The CDR3 nucleotides are TGTGCCAGCAGCTTAGCGCAGGCAAACACTGAAGCTTTCTTT. It specifies CASSLAQANTEAFF.

CDR3 bases: TGTGCCAGCAGTTTGGTGACTAGCCCTACGCAGTATTTT. Its protein product is CASSLVTSPTQYF. V and J are TRBV27 and TRBJ2-3; TRBD2 matches at 7 bases. CDR1 and CDR2 from the germline V gene are MNHEY and SMNVEV (reference sequence). CDR3 length: 13 residues. Trimming removed 3 bases from V and 8 bases from J; junction bases left unmatched: 5.

The chain is built from TRBV12-5 and TRBJ2-7; D unclear. The CDR3 loop spans 11 amino acids. Trimming took off 1 base at V and 3 bases at J, with 1 base between the two ends. Germline values: CDR1 LGHNT, CDR2 FRNRAP. CDR3 in amino acids: CASGLGYEQYF. As DNA, the CDR3 is TGTGCTAGTGGTTTGGGCTACGAGCAGTACTTC.